The 25 T cell receptor beta chains given below trace back to one sample, sequenced in a study of spatial heterogeneity in lung cancer. Time point indicated: sample taken at primary tumor resection. No cell sorting; template was whole RNA from tumor, lung tissue or PBMC. TCRdb passed the 5' RACE reads through MiXCR, listing each CDR3 protein once. This table holds fewer than 45,000 distinct CDR3 sequences, 6.5% to 8% found once. The sample here was PBMCs, taken at surgery. The receptors derive from a female donor with early-stage non-small cell lung cancer.

This clonotype occurred many times. The chain recombines TRBV7-2 with TRBJ2-1; 13 bases are a match to TRBD2. CDR1 and CDR2 from the germline V gene are SGHTA and FQGNSA. V trimming: 1 base; J trimming: 5 bases; junction bases outside the gene matches: 2. This CDR3 spans 16 amino acids. CDR3 DNA: TGTGCCAGCAGCTTAGGGGGACTAGCGGGGCACAATGAGCAGTTCTTC. Translating it yields CASSLGGLAGHNEQFF.

The V and J genes are TRBV9 and TRBJ1-4; no firm D call. The V and J ends lost 2 bases and 0 bases respectively, with 2 bases between them. Germline CDR1 and CDR2: SGDLS and YYNGEE. CDR3 length: 13 amino acids. In nucleotides, the CDR3 is TGTGCCAGCAGCGTGTCAACTAATGAAAAACTGTTTTTT. As protein: CASSVSTNEKLFF.

The chain employs TRBV7-9 and TRBJ1-5; D not certain. Germline V CDR1 and CDR2: SEHNR, FQNEAQ (reference sequence). This CDR3 is 12 amino acids long. V gave up 0 bases and J gave up 3 bases, with 0 bases separating them. In nucleotides, the CDR3 is TGTGCCAGCAGCTTAGCCAATCAGCCCCAGCATTTT. This sequence encodes CASSLANQPQHF.

The table lists this clonotype with a few counts. This chain uses TRBV7-2 with TRBJ1-2; D gene uncertain. Per the germline V gene, CDR1 is SGHTA and CDR2 is FQGNSA. The CDR3 consists of 15 residues. V lost 4 bases, J lost 5 bases, and 17 bases lay in between. The CDR3 DNA sequence: TGTGCCAGCAGCTCCGCCGAACGCTCGCGGTATGGCTACACCTTC. Its translation is CASSSAERSRYGYTF.

This rearrangement joins TRBV7-9 to TRBJ2-5; the D is unclear. Trimming cost V 5 bases and J 4 bases, with 8 bases left between them. The CDR3 is made up of 12 amino acids. The germline gives CDR1 SEHNR, CDR2 FQNEAQ (reference sequence). In DNA form, the CDR3 reads TGTGCCAGCAGCGGCGGTCGAGAGACCCAGTACTTC. Encoded protein: CASSGGRETQYF.

At least ten counts were recorded for this clonotype. The chain carries TRBV7-9 and TRBJ2-1; 9 positions match TRBD1. The CDR3 extends over 12 amino acids. J was trimmed by 14 bases and V by 0 bases; bases with no gene match: 2. Per the germline V gene, CDR1 is SEHNR and CDR2 is FQNEAQ (reference sequence). The CDR3 DNA reads TGTGCCAGCAGCTTAGCAACAGGGGGCGAGTTCTTC. It yields the protein CASSLATGGEFF. Full variable domain (remainder filled in from reference TRBV7-9 and TRBJ2-1): DTGVSQNPRHKITKRGQNVTFRCDPISEHNRLYWYRQTLGQGPEFLTYFQNEAQLEKSRLLSDRFSAERPKGSFSTLEIQRTEQGDSAMYLCASSLATGGEFFGPGTRLTVL.

The table lists this clonotype with a few counts. V usage is TRBV6-2 or TRBV6-3 and J usage is TRBJ2-7; 7 nucleotides match TRBD2. The CDR3 totals 12 residues. Germline V lookup: CDR1 MNHEY, CDR2 SVGEGT. V lost 2 bases, J lost 7 bases, and 2 bases stayed unmatched. The DNA for the CDR3 is TGTGCCAGCAGTTACGAAGCGGGAGAGCAGTACTTC. It is translated as CASSYEAGEQYF.

This clonotype was seen more than once but under ten times. J is TRBJ2-2 and V is TRBV7-2; no definite D call. The CDR3 loop spans 12 amino acids. Germline V lookup: CDR1 SGHTA, CDR2 FQGNSA. Trimming took off 8 bases at V and 0 bases at J, with 4 bases between the two ends. CDR3 nucleotides: TGTGCCAGCCGGACGAACACCGGGGAGCTGTTTTTT. Encoded protein: CASRTNTGELFF.

This clonotype was observed at least ten times. This chain joins TRBV5-1 and TRBJ1-2; TRBD1 matches at 9 bases. J lost 5 bases, V lost 4 bases, and 6 bases had no gene match. The CDR3 has 14 residues. The germline gives CDR1 SGHRS, CDR2 YFSETQ. CDR3 coding DNA: TGCGCCAGCAGCGTGGGACAGGGTTCATATGGCTACACCTTC. This codes for CASSVGQGSYGYTF.

The chain combines TRBV6-2 or TRBV6-3 with TRBJ2-7; D uncertain. The germline V gene has CDR1 MNHEY and CDR2 SVGEGT. With 2 bases removed from V and 3 bases from J, the gap between germline ends came to 17 bases. The CDR3 is made up of 16 amino acids. The CDR3 reads CASSYPLSRASYEQYF. The CDR3 DNA follows: TGTGCCAGCAGTTACCCCCTCTCCCGGGCCAGCTACGAGCAGTACTTC.

This clonotype was seen repeatedly, ten times or more. The rearrangement links TRBV6-1 to TRBJ2-1; TRBD2 agrees at 16 bases. The CDR3 runs to 16 residues. CDR1 and CDR2 (germline): MNHNS, SASEGT. With 6 bases clipped from V and 2 bases from J, the junction kept 1 base outside the gene matches. For the CDR3, the DNA is TGTGCCAGCAGAGGGACTAGCGGGGGGGCCTACAATGAGCAGTTCTTC. It codes for CASRGTSGGAYNEQFF.

This clonotype was counted only a few times. The chain uses TRBV5-1 and TRBJ1-5; D unclear. The CDR3 sequence is 12 residues long. Germline-derived CDR1 and CDR2 are SGHRS and YFSETQ. V lost 0 bases, J lost 7 bases, and 5 bases lay in between. In nucleotides, the CDR3 is TGCGCCAGCAGCTTGGAGGGCCAGCCCCAGCATTTT. This codes for CASSLEGQPQHF.

The chain recombines TRBV20-1 with TRBJ2-7, with a possible D match to TRBD1 (6 bases). Germline CDR1 reads DFQATT; CDR2 reads SNEGSKA (reference sequence). The V end lost 6 bases, the J end lost 3 bases, and 15 bases lay between the germline ends. This CDR3 comprises 13 residues. The CDR3 DNA is TGCAGTGCCACACCGGGACACGACTACGAGCAGTACTTC. Amino acid sequence: CSATPGHDYEQYF.

With regard to this clonotype: Being one base from a much bigger clone, this may be a read error. The chain couples TRBV7-3 to TRBJ1-6, with 9 bases fitting TRBD1. V lost 8 bases, J lost 9 bases, and 8 bases stayed unmatched. Germline values: CDR1 SGHTA, CDR2 FQGTGA. The CDR3 is 14 amino acids. The CDR3 DNA is TGTGCCAGCTGTTGGGGACAGGGAACTTCACCCCTCCACTTT. It specifies CASCWGQGTSPLHF. Together with reference TRBV7-3 and TRBJ1-6, the CDR3 gives the full variable domain: GAGVSQTPSNKVTEKGKYVELRCDPISGHTALYWYRQSLGQGPEFLIYFQGTGAADDSGLPNDRFFAVRPEGSVSTLKIQRTERGDSAVYLCASCWGQGTSPLHFGNGTRLTVT.

In this sample, this clonotype turned up a few times. This sequence joins TRBV18 and TRBJ1-4; D perhaps matches TRBD1 (6 bases). The V gene lost 6 bases and the J gene lost 4 bases, with 12 bases spanning the gap. The CDR3 is 14 amino acids. Per the germline V gene, CDR1 is KGHSH and CDR2 is LQKENI. The CDR3 is CASSHGQYNEKLFF. CDR3 sequence (DNA): TGTGCCAGCTCCCATGGACAGTATAATGAAAAACTGTTTTTT. Filled out from reference TRBV18 and TRBJ1-4, the complete variable domain reads NAGVMQNPRHLVRRRGQEARLRCSPMKGHSHVYWYRQLPEEGLKFMVYLQKENIIDESGMPKERFSAEFPKEGPSILRIQQVVRGDSAAYFCASSHGQYNEKLFFGSGTQLSVL.

This clonotype came up many times. The chain employs TRBV11-2 and TRBJ1-1; TRBD1 might be the D (5 bases). Trimming removed 2 bases at V and 5 bases at J, with 15 bases between. The CDR3 runs to 15 residues. Germline values: CDR1 SGHAT, CDR2 FQNNGV. CDR3 sequence: CASSLSQGGITEAFF. The CDR3 DNA reads as TGTGCCAGCAGCTTATCGCAGGGCGGGATTACTGAAGCTTTCTTT.

A few counts support this clonotype. The chain is built from TRBV7-9 and TRBJ2-6; tentative D call: TRBD1 (6 bases). Germline V gene data show CDR1 as SEHNR and CDR2 as FQNEAQ (reference sequence). Trimming took off 4 bases at V and 2 bases at J, with 18 bases between the two ends. The CDR3 contains 18 residues. The chain's CDR3 is CASSSPQGIGAGANVLTF. The CDR3 coding sequence is TGTGCCAGCAGCTCGCCACAGGGTATAGGGGCTGGGGCCAACGTCCTGACTTTC.

This sequence joins TRBV19 and TRBJ2-3, with unresolved D. From germline, CDR1 is LNHDA and CDR2 SQIVND (reference sequence). The CDR3 contains 13 residues. V was pared by 7 bases and J by 5 bases, with 13 bases between. DNA for the CDR3: TGTGCCAGTAAGGTGGGTGGGCAAGATACGCAGTATTTT. Its protein is CASKVGGQDTQYF.

In this sample, this clonotype turned up many times. This chain joins TRBV7-8 and TRBJ1-2; 7 bases are shared with TRBD1. J gave up 5 bases and V 6 bases, and 6 bases lay outside the gene matches. Per germline, CDR1 SGHVS and CDR2 FQNEAQ. The CDR3 loop spans 13 amino acids. CDR3 residues: CASRPTGSYGYTF. The CDR3 region has the DNA TGTGCCAGCAGACCGACAGGGTCGTATGGCTACACCTTC.

This clonotype appeared many times. The rearrangement joins TRBV5-1 to TRBJ2-5; 7 bases align to TRBD1. Germline CDR1 SGHRS, CDR2 YFSETQ. The CDR3 has 14 residues. Trimming took 4 bases from V and 5 from J; bases not matched to a gene: 8. DNA for the CDR3: TGCGCCAGCAGCCCCGGGACAGTGCCGGAGACCCAGTACTTC. It codes for CASSPGTVPETQYF.

This clonotype was seen many times. This chain uses TRBV7-2 with TRBJ2-7; 10 nucleotides line up with TRBD2. The V segment lost 1 base and the J segment 2 bases; nucleotides outside the gene matches: 11. Germline-derived CDR1 and CDR2 are SGHTA and FQGNSA. The CDR3 length is 18 residues. The chain's CDR3 is CASSLGIPAGGYTYEQYF. The CDR3 bases are TGTGCCAGCAGCTTAGGAATCCCAGCGGGGGGGTACACCTACGAGCAGTACTTC.

This clonotype was counted ten times or more. This chain joins TRBV9 and TRBJ2-3; no reliable D call. Germline CDR1 is SGDLS and CDR2 is YYNGEE. Deletions cut 0 bases from V and 3 bases from J, with 8 bases between. CDR3 length equals 14 residues. The CDR3 region has the DNA TGTGCCAGCAGCGTAGAAGTAGTAACAGATACGCAGTATTTT. Residues: CASSVEVVTDTQYF.

The rearrangement joins TRBV3-1 to TRBJ1-5; TRBD1 matches at 7 bases. The length of the CDR3 is 15 residues. With V trimmed by 4 bases and J by 0 bases, 3 bases remained unmatched. Germline CDR1 LGHDT, CDR2 YNNKEL (reference sequence). The CDR3: CASSRRQGSNQPQHF. CDR3 nucleotides: TGTGCCAGCAGCCGGAGACAGGGTAGCAATCAGCCCCAGCATTTT.

This clonotype occurred many times. The chain couples TRBV6-2 or TRBV6-3 to TRBJ1-2; D is unresolved. Germline lookup yields CDR1 MNHEY and CDR2 SVGEGT. The CDR3 runs 14 residues. V gave up 0 bases and J gave up 4 bases, with 9 bases separating them. The CDR3 region has the DNA TGTGCCAGCAGTTACTCAGACGGACGCTATGGCTACACCTTC. It specifies CASSYSDGRYGYTF.

In its sample, this clonotype was seen a few times. V usage is TRBV5-1 and J usage is TRBJ1-2; 10 bases map to TRBD1. The V gene's germline CDR1 is SGHRS and CDR2 YFSETQ. After removal of 7 bases from V and 6 bases from J, the junction contained 12 bases not matched to a gene. This CDR3 spans 15 amino acids. CDR3 region: CASAFWDRGKDGYTF. The CDR3 region has the DNA TGCGCCAGCGCCTTCTGGGACAGGGGTAAGGATGGCTACACCTTC.